One and the same sample provided the 5 T cell receptor beta chains below, sequenced in a study of cytomegalovirus exposure and HLA in healthy donors. PCR employed 60 Vbeta and 13 Jbeta primers. TCRdb keeps only in-frame clones here, not all; method: immunoSEQ multiplex PCR. The sample carries 100,000 or so clones, over 12% recorded once. The specimen sequenced was PBMCs. These receptors came from a female donor in good health and CMV-seronegative.

As DNA, the CDR3 is TGCGCCAGCAGCCAAGGGGAGGGACAGGGCAATCAGCCCCAGCATTTT. Protein sequence: CASSQGEGQGNQPQHF. The chain recombines TRBV4-1 with TRBJ1-5; 8 bases are a match to TRBD1. Germline trimming cut 1 base from V and 2 bases from J; bases unmatched to any gene: 4. The CDR3 consists of 16 residues. Germline V CDR1 and CDR2: MGHRA, YSYEKL.

This clone came up a few times. V is TRBV11-3 and J is TRBJ2-2; 10 positions match TRBD1. Trimming at V came to 5 bases and at J to 7 bases, leaving 4 bases not matched to a gene. The CDR3 has 14 amino acids. The germline V gene has CDR1 SGHNT and CDR2 YENEEA. The CDR3 DNA is TGTGCCAGCAGCCGACAGGGGGCCGGCGGGGAGCTGTTTTTT. Amino acid sequence: CASSRQGAGGELFF. Looking up the rest from reference TRBV11-3 and TRBJ2-2 gives the full variable domain: EAGVVQSPRYKIIEKKQPVAFWCNPISGHNTLYWYLQNLGQGPELLIRYENEEAVDDSQLPKDRFSAERLKGVDSTLKIQPAELGDSAVYLCASSRQGAGGELFFGEGSRLTVL.

This chain joins TRBV10-1 and TRBJ2-7; a possible D gene is TRBD2 (5 bases). V was shortened by 1 base and J by 1 base, with 8 bases between the two germline ends. There are 14 residues in the CDR3. The germline V gene has CDR1 WNHNN and CDR2 SYGVQD (reference sequence). The CDR3 DNA reads as TGCGCCAGCAGTGAGTGGCGGGTTTCCTACGAGCAGTACTTC. Its protein is CASSEWRVSYEQYF.

This chain uses TRBV28 with TRBJ1-1, with a tentative D call TRBD1 (6 bases). Trimming shortened V by 5 bases and J by 6 bases, and 10 bases separated the two germline ends. The CDR3 runs to 12 residues. From germline, CDR1 is MDHEN and CDR2 SYDVKM. The CDR3 reads CASSTGIPEAFF. The CDR3 DNA is TGTGCCAGCAGTACAGGGATCCCTGAAGCTTTCTTT.

This clone has a handful of counts. This chain connects TRBV5-6 to TRBJ2-5, with 11 positions matching TRBD2. Germline V gene data show CDR1 as SGHDT and CDR2 as YYEEEE. The CDR3 sequence is 16 residues long. After removal of 3 bases from V and 5 bases from J, the junction contained 9 bases not matched to a gene. The CDR3 here is CASSSLAGGPEETQYF. The CDR3 DNA reads TGTGCCAGCAGCTCTTTAGCGGGGGGGCCTGAGGAGACCCAGTACTTC.